This TCR beta chain was documented in a study of control samples from healthy donors and cancer patients. The CDR3 runs to 16 residues. J was trimmed by 3 bases and V by 1 base; bases with no gene match: 4. Looked up from germline, CDR1 is SGDLS and CDR2 is YYNGEE. Profiled with immunoSEQ multiplex PCR; TCRdb holds only in-frame clones, not every one. The table shows approximately 170,000 clones, with 85% to 95% occurring only once. The origin of this receptor is a woman aged 55-69 years in good health. What was sequenced was blood. V is TRBV9 and J is TRBJ2-5, with 12 bases matching TRBD2. As DNA, the CDR3 is TGTGCCAGCAGCGTAAGGTCTAGCGGGGGGGAAGAGACCCAGTACTTC. It yields the protein CASSVRSSGGEETQYF.